This T cell receptor (beta chain) was captured in a study of T cells in Graves' hyperthyroidism and ophthalmopathy. Germline CDR1 and CDR2: DFQATT and SNEGSKA (reference sequence). The CDR3 loop spans 14 amino acids. Trimming shortened V by 4 bases and J by 0 bases, and 10 bases separated the two germline ends. Patients with uncontrolled infections, other autoimmune diseases, pregnancy or lactation were excluded. RNA transcripts yielded amplified TCR beta CDR3 regions. A first-round RT-PCR of the TCR CDR3 used the HTBI primer set. MiXCR, run by TCRdb on the multiplex PCR reads, gives a single entry per CDR3 protein. The sample contains 450,000 to 550,000 distinct CDR3 sequences, approximately 25% of which appear only once. In this sample, this clonotype turned up once.

The chain couples TRBV20-1 to TRBJ1-5, with D perhaps TRBD1 (6 bases). The source is a woman in her twenties or thirties with Graves' ophthalmopathy. The sequencing sample was made of blood. The CDR3 nucleotides are TGCAGTGCTATGAGGGGGAATAGCAATCAGCCCCAGCATTTT. It translates to CSAMRGNSNQPQHF.